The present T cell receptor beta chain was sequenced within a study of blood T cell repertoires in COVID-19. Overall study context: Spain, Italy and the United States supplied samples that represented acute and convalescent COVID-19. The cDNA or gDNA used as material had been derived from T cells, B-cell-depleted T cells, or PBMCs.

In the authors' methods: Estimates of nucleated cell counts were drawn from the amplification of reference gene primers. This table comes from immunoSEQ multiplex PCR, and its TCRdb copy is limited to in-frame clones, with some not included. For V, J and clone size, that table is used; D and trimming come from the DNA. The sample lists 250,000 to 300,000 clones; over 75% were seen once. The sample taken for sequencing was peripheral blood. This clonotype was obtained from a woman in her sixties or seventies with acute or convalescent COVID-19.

The CDR3 coding sequence is TGTGCCAGCAGCTCCTTCGGGTCGATGAACACTGAAGCTTTCTTT. Translating it yields CASSSFGSMNTEAFF. This chain links TRBV5-6 with TRBJ1-1; no clear D gene. V lost 3 bases and J 0 bases, leaving 12 bases between the germline ends. The CDR3 is 15 amino acids. Germline V gene lookup returns CDR1 SGHDT and CDR2 YYEEEE.